This T cell receptor (beta chain) was identified during a study of Ad26.COV2.S vaccination and SARS-CoV-2 variants. Profiled with immunoSEQ multiplex PCR; TCRdb holds only in-frame clones, not every one. This table holds approximately 480,000 clones, roughly 87% found once. The CDR3 sequence is 16 residues long. CDR1 is LGHNA, CDR2 YSLEER, per germline. Trimming pared 1 base from V and 4 bases from J, leaving 16 bases between. The treatment is: some 19 received Ad26.COV2.S at low or high dose, single or two shots; several received placebo; per-sample allocation not given. Samples were taken on day 63 after the first vaccine or placebo injection.

The J gene is TRBJ1-2, the V gene TRBV4-3; weak D call: TRBD1 (6 bases). Sequencing was performed on peripheral blood, taken in a trial of Ad26.COV2.S vaccine versus placebo. This TCR derives from a person aged 18-65 years who received the Ad26.COV2.S COVID-19 vaccine or a placebo. CDR3 nucleotide sequence: TGCGCCAGCAGCCAAGCCTCGGCAGGGGCGTTCTATGGCTACACCTTC. Translating gives CASSQASAGAFYGYTF.